This TCR beta chain was obtained from a study of chemoradiotherapy in HPV16-positive cancers. Whole-study context: Functional T-cell assays on a couple of HPV16-positive patients' cells defined candidate HPV-specific clones and common TCR motifs.

Points from the study as a whole: During treatment, candidate HPV-specific clones and E7-related motifs expanded in tumor. Only a couple of HPV16-positive patients supplied the functional HPV-specificity definition.

Germline lookup yields CDR1 SGHTA and CDR2 FQGTGA. Trimming removed 5 bases from V and 5 bases from J; junction bases left unmatched: 7. The CDR3 extends over 15 amino acids. Repeated repertoire sampling spanned the course of chemoradiotherapy. The protocol was immunoSEQ multiplex PCR, while the TCRdb copy is restricted to in-frame clones and leaves out a portion. The profile shows about 29,000 clones, approximately 90% of them singletons. Comment on this clone: Its antigen is not identified.

The sequence was collected from a human donor with HPV-associated anogenital cancer. This specimen was blood, taken from a patient who underwent chemoradiotherapy. V usage is TRBV7-3 and J usage is TRBJ2-2; 8 nucleotides agree with TRBD1. The CDR3 DNA is TGTGCCAGCAGCGAGGGACAGGCCCTAACCGGGGAGCTGTTTTTT. Protein product: CASSEGQALTGELFF.